This T cell receptor beta chain emerged from a study of cytomegalovirus exposure and HLA in healthy donors. This clone was recorded a few times. Its specificity is unknown. Study-wide findings and caveats: HLA alleles were associated with roughly 15,000 TCR beta sequences in a later analysis at 0.05 false discovery rate. Usually a TCR sequence was rare, but some public TCRs were found in many donors.

The CDR3 covers 13 residues. Trimming stripped 4 bases from V and 11 bases from J, with 13 bases between. The V gene's germline CDR1 is SGDLS and CDR2 YYNGEE. The PCR contained 60 Vbeta and 13 Jbeta primers. Clones were sequenced by immunoSEQ multiplex PCR, and TCRdb holds only the in-frame ones, with some missing. The sample has over 70,000 clones, 74% seen once; the top ten hold around 22%. The rearrangement joins TRBV9 to TRBJ1-6; no definite D call. The TCR was taken from a man aged 25-40 years in good health and CMV-seropositive. Sequencing used PBMCs. The CDR3 DNA follows: TGTGCCAGCAGCCCTTCAGGCGCGCCACCCCTCCACTTT. It encodes CASSPSGAPPLHF.